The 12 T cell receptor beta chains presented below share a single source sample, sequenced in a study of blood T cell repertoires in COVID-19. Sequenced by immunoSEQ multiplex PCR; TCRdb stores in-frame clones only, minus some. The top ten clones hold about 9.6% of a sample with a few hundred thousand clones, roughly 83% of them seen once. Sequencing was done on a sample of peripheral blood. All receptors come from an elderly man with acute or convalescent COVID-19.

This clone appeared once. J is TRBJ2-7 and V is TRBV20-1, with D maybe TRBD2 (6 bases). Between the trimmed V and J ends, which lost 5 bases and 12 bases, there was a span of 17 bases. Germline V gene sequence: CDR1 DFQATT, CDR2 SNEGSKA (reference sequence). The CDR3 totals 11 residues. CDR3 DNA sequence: TGCAGTGCTCTCCGGGACTCTATCCGGTACTTC. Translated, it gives CSALRDSIRYF.

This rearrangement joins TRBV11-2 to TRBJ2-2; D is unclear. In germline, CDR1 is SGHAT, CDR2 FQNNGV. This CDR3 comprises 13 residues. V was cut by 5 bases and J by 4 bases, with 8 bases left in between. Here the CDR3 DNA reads TGTGCCAGCAGCCTCCCCCCCACCGGGGAGCTGTTTTTT. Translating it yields CASSLPPTGELFF.

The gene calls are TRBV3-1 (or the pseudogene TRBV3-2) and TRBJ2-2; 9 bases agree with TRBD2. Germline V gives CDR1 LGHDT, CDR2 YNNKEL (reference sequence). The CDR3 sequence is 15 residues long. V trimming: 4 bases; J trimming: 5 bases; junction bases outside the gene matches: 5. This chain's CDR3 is CASSRGGARTGELFF. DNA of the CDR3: TGTGCCAGCAGCCGCGGGGGGGCCAGGACCGGGGAGCTGTTTTTT.

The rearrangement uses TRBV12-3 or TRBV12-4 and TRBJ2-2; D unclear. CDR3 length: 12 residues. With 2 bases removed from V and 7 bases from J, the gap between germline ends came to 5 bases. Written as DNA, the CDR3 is TGTGCCAGCAGTTTATCCCACGGGGAGCTGTTTTTT. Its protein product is CASSLSHGELFF.

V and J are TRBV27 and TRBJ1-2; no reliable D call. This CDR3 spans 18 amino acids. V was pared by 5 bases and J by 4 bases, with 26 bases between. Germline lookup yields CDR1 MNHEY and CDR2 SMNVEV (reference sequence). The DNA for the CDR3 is TGTGCCAGCAGTACCGTTCTCAACAGAAAGGGAGGATTCTATGGCTACACCTTC. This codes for CASSTVLNRKGGFYGYTF.

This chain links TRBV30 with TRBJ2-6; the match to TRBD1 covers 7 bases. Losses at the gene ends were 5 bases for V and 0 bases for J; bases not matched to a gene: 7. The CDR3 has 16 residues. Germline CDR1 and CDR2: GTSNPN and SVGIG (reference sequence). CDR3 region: CAWVDRRSSGANVLTF. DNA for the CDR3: TGTGCCTGGGTGGACAGGCGAAGCTCTGGGGCCAACGTCCTGACTTTC.

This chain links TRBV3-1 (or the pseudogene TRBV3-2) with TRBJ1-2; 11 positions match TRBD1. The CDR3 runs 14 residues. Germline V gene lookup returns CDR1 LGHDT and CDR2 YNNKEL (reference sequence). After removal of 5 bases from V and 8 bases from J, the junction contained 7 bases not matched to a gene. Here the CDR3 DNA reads TGTGCCAGCAGCTCAGGACAGGGGGCGTTAGGCTACACCTTC. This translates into CASSSGQGALGYTF.

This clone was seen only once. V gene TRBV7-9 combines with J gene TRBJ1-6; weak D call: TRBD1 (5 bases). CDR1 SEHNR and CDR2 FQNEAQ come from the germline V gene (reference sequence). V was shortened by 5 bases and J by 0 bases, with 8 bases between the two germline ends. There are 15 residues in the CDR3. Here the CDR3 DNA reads TGTGCCAGCAGCCAGGGAAGCTCCTATAATTCACCCCTCCACTTT. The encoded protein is CASSQGSSYNSPLHF.

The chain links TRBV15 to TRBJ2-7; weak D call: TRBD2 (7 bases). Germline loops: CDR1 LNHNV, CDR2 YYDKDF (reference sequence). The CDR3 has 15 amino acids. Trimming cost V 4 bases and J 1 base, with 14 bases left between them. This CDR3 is CATSILGGVSYEQYF. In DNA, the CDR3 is TGTGCCACCAGCATCCTAGGGGGGGTTTCCTACGAGCAGTACTTC.

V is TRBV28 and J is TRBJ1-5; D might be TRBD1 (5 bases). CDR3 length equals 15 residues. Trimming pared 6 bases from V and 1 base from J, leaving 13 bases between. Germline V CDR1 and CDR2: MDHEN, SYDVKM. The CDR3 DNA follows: TGTGCCAGCAGGGTGGCAGGGTTGAGCAATCAGCCCCAGCATTTT. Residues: CASRVAGLSNQPQHF.

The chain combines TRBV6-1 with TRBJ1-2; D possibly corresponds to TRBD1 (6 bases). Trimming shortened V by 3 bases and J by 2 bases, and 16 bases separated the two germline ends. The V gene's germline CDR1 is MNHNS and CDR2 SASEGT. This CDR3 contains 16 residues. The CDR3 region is CASSESGQGWNYGYTF. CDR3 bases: TGTGCCAGCAGTGAGTCGGGGCAGGGGTGGAACTATGGCTACACCTTC.

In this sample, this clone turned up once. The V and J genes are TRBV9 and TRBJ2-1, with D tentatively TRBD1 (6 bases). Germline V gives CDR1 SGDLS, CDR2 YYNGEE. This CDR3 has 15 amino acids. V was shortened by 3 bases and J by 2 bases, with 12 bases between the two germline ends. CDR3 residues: CASSGGHGPYNEQFF. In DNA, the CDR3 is TGTGCCAGCAGCGGGGGACACGGACCCTACAATGAGCAGTTCTTC.